Shown below are 10 T cell receptor beta chains from a single sample sequenced in a study of shared clonotypes between healthy human individuals. Measured with immunoSEQ multiplex PCR; TCRdb has only the in-frame clones, and not every one. The data contain over a million clones, more than 95% of them seen just once; the ten biggest clones take up about 1.2%. Sample: naive CD4+ T cells sorted from blood. The sample's subset: CD45RA+ positively selected. These TCRs come from a man aged 25-45 years in good health.

J is TRBJ2-7 and V is TRBV5-1; 8 bases map to TRBD1. V dropped 2 bases and J dropped 0; count of bases not matched to a gene: 1. The CDR3 sequence is 14 residues long. Germline V lookup: CDR1 SGHRS, CDR2 YFSETQ. The CDR3: CASSFTGGSYEQYF. CDR3 sequence (DNA): TGCGCCAGCAGCTTCACAGGGGGCTCCTACGAGCAGTACTTC.

The rearrangement uses TRBV6-1 and TRBJ2-2; 9 positions agree with TRBD1. With 6 bases clipped from V and 8 bases from J, the junction kept 4 bases outside the gene matches. Germline V gene data show CDR1 as MNHNS and CDR2 as SASEGT. There are 13 residues in the CDR3. CDR3 sequence: CASRDRGLGELFF. DNA of the CDR3: TGTGCCAGCAGGGACAGGGGTTTGGGGGAGCTGTTTTTT.

This CDR3 is CASSGRDHTDTQYF. CDR3 bases: TGTGCCAGCAGCGGACGGGACCACACAGATACGCAGTATTTT. The chain combines TRBV11-3 with TRBJ2-3; D may match TRBD1 or TRBD2 (5 bases each). Germline loops: CDR1 SGHNT, CDR2 YENEEA. The CDR3 has 14 residues. V lost 5 bases and J lost 2, with 11 bases in between.

CDR3 coding DNA: TGTGCCAGCAGCCCTAAGACGGTCGACCATGAGCAGTTCTTC. Translating gives CASSPKTVDHEQFF. V is TRBV5-4 and J is TRBJ2-1; D gene unclear. The CDR3 has 14 amino acids. From germline, CDR1 is SGHNT and CDR2 YYREEE (reference sequence). V lost 4 bases and J 8 bases, leaving 16 bases between the germline ends. Full variable domain (rest looked up from reference TRBV5-4 and TRBJ2-1): ETGVTQSPTHLIKTRGQQVTLRCSSQSGHNTVSWYQQALGQGPQFIFQYYREEENGRGNFPPRFSGLQFPNYSSELNVNALELDDSALYLCASSPKTVDHEQFFGPGTRLTVL.

The gene calls are TRBV15 and TRBJ2-3; TRBD2 matches 11 bases. The V gene's germline CDR1 is LNHNV and CDR2 YYDKDF (reference sequence). CDR3 length equals 14 residues. V lost 10 bases and J lost 5; bases outside the gene matches: 8. CDR3 amino acids: CAIARLAGGDTQYF. The CDR3 DNA reads as TGTGCCATAGCACGGCTAGCGGGAGGAGATACGCAGTATTTT.

V gene TRBV2 combines with J gene TRBJ2-1; D ambiguous. The V end was cut by 4 bases, the J end by 9 bases, with 7 bases between. The germline V gene encodes CDR1 SNHLY and CDR2 FYNNEI. CDR3 length: 11 amino acids. The CDR3: CASSVWSEQFF. The CDR3 nucleotides are TGTGCCAGCAGTGTTTGGAGTGAGCAGTTCTTC.

This chain joins TRBV6-6 and TRBJ1-3; 8 bases are a match to TRBD1. Germline V gene data show CDR1 as MNHNY and CDR2 as SVGAGI (reference sequence). The CDR3 is 12 amino acids. V was pared by 4 bases and J by 14 bases, with 7 bases of the junction left unmatched. The CDR3 DNA reads as TGTGCCAGCAGTTTGCAGGGGACAGGCTTATATTTT. It codes for CASSLQGTGLYF.

Note on this clone: Other DNA sequences in this specimen translate into the identical CDR3. The rearrangement uses TRBV18 and TRBJ2-1; 11 nucleotides agree with TRBD2. The CDR3 consists of 15 residues. Germline V gene sequence: CDR1 KGHSH, CDR2 LQKENI. J lost 5 bases, V lost 3 bases, and 3 bases had no gene match. The CDR3 loop is CASSPGLAENNEQFF. The CDR3 DNA is TGTGCCAGCTCACCGGGACTAGCGGAAAACAATGAGCAGTTCTTC.

The chain carries TRBV7-9 and TRBJ2-1, with 7 bases fitting TRBD1. Germline trimming cut 5 bases from V and 8 bases from J; bases unmatched to any gene: 6. Germline V gene sequence: CDR1 SEHNR, CDR2 FQNEAQ (reference sequence). This CDR3 has 13 amino acids. The CDR3 nucleotides are TGTGCCAGCAGCGCGACAGGGCCGGATGAGCAGTTCTTC. Protein: CASSATGPDEQFF. The variable domain in full, completed from reference TRBV7-9 and TRBJ2-1, reads DTGVSQNPRHKITKRGQNVTFRCDPISEHNRLYWYRQTLGQGPEFLTYFQNEAQLEKSRLLSDRFSAERPKGSFSTLEIQRTEQGDSAMYLCASSATGPDEQFFGPGTRLTVL.

The gene calls are TRBV9 and TRBJ2-1, with unresolved D. This CDR3 contains 12 residues. Deletions cut 4 bases from V and 12 bases from J, with 14 bases between. Germline V gives CDR1 SGDLS, CDR2 YYNGEE. The CDR3 region is CASSSPQPGQFF. DNA for the CDR3: TGTGCCAGCAGCAGTCCGCAACCTGGGCAGTTCTTC.